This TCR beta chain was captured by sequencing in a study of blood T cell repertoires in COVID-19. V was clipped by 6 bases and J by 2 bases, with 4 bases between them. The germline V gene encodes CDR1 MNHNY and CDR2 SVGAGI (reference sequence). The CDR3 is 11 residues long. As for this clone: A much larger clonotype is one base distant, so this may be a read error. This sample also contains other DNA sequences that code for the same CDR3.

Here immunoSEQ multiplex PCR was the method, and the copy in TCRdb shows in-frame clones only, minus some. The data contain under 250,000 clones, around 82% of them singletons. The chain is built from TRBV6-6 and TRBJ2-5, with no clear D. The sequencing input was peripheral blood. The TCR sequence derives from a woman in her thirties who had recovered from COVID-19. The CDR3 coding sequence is TGTGCCAGCAGCCCTCAAGAGACCCAGTACTTC. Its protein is CASSPQETQYF.